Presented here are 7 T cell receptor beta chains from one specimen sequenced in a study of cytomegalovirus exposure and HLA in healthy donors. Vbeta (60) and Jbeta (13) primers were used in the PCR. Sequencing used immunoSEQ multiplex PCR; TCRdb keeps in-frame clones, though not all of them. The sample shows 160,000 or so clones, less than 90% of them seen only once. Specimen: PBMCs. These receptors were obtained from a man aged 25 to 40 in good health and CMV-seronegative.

CDR3 nucleotides: TGTGCCTCCCTTGGACGAGGGAATCAAGAGACCCAGTACTTC. Its protein is CASLGRGNQETQYF. The genes are TRBV5-6 and TRBJ2-5, with D possibly TRBD2 on 5 matching bases. The CDR3 sequence is 14 residues long. With 10 bases removed from V and 2 bases from J, the gap between germline ends came to 18 bases. Germline-derived CDR1 and CDR2 are SGHDT and YYEEEE. The whole variable domain, filled in from reference TRBV5-6 and TRBJ2-5, reads DAGVTQSPTHLIKTRGQQVTLRCSPKSGHDTVSWYQQALGQGPQFIFQYYEEEERQRGNFPDRFSGHQFPNYSSELNVNALLLGDSALYLCASLGRGNQETQYFGPGTRLLVL.

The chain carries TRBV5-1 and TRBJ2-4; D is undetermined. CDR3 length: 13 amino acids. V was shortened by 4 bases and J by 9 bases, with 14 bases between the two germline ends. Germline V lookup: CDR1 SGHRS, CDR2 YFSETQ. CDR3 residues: CASSPEVNGIQYF. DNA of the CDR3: TGCGCCAGCAGCCCCGAGGTGAACGGCATTCAGTACTTC.

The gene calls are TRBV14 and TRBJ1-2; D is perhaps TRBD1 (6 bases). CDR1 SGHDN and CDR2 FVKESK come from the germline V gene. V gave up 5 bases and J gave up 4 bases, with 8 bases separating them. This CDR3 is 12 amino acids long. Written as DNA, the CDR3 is TGTGCCAGCAGCGCGGACAGCTATGGCTACACCTTC. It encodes CASSADSYGYTF.

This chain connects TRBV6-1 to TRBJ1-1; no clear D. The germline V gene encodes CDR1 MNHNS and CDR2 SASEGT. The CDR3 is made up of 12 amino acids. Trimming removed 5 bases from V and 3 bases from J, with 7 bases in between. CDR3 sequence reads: CASSRQYTEAFF. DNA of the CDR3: TGTGCCAGCAGTCGTCAGTACACTGAAGCTTTCTTT.

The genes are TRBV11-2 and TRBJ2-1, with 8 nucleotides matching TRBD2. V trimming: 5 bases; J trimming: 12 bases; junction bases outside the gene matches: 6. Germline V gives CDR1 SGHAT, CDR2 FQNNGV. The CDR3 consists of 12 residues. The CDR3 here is CASSASGGRQFF. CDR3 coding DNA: TGTGCCAGCAGCGCCAGCGGGGGAAGGCAGTTCTTC.

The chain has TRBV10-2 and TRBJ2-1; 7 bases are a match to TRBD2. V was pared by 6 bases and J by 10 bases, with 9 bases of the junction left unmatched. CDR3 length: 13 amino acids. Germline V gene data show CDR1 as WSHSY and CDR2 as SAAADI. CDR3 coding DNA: TGCGCCAGCAGCCCTTTAGCGGGTGGAGAGCAGTTCTTC. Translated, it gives CASSPLAGGEQFF.

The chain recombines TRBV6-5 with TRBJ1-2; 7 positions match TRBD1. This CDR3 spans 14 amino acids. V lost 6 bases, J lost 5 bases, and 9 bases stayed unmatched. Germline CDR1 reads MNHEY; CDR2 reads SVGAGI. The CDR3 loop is CASSNHRGVYGYTF. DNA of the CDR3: TGTGCCAGCAGCAACCACAGGGGAGTATATGGCTACACCTTC.